This T cell receptor beta chain was captured in a study of cytomegalovirus exposure and HLA in healthy donors. Points from the study as a whole: An Asian-associated ancestry cluster reportedly showed fewer N-insertions than the approximately 690-donor mean in a later analysis. Cytomegalovirus-associated status was assigned to fewer than 200 TCR beta chains. Prediction of most subjects' HLA-A and HLA-B alleles by TCR beta sequences was reportedly accurate. Presence/absence results assume similar sequencing depth per donor, which may not hold.

A multiplex PCR was run with 60 Vbeta primers and 13 Jbeta primers. Only in-frame clones appear in the TCRdb table, and some are missing; sequencing was by immunoSEQ multiplex PCR. The data contain 150,000 or so clones, more than 75% of them seen just once; the ten biggest clones take up 5.6%. The CDR3 extends over 16 amino acids. Germline CDR1 reads SGHDN; CDR2 reads FVKESK. V gave up 4 bases and J gave up 2 bases; unmatched junction bases: 7. Points on this clone: Its matching antigen is unknown.

Sequencing was carried out using PBMCs. This sequence was found in a woman in her forties in good health and CMV-seropositive. The chain recombines TRBV14 with TRBJ1-2; 10 bases are shared with TRBD1. CDR3 sequence: CASSPHAGQGNYGYTF. As DNA, the CDR3 is TGTGCCAGCAGCCCTCACGCGGGACAGGGGAACTATGGCTACACCTTC.